The present TCR beta chain was sequenced within a study of CXCR3-negative and CXCR3-positive naive CD8 T cells. Broader study findings: In naive cells, CXCR3-negative and CXCR3-positive subsets had similar TRBV-TRBJ usage; memory cells differed. Naive subsets displayed similar surface CD5, and TCR strength was inferred from TRB CDR3 properties. CXCR3-positive naive cells had more hydrophobic TRB CDR3s than CXCR3-negative naive cells.

Every CD8+ T cell subset underwent triplicate sorting at 300,000 cells apiece. Naive cells were sorted as CD45RO-, CCR7+, CD27+ and CD95-. Note on this clonotype: As yet, its antigen is unknown.

In preparing the TRB cDNA libraries, 5' RACE with UMI labels was used. TCRdb reprocessed the 5' RACE reads and reports one entry per CDR3 protein, with no DNA. Its table lists tens of thousands of distinct CDR3 sequences. There are 18 residues in the CDR3. Per germline, CDR1 SQVTM and CDR2 ANQGSEA. The sequence derives from a human donor in good health. Some clones in this sample may be carry-over from other donors' samples. Sequencing was done on a sample of naive CXCR3+ CD8+ T cells from blood. The subset: CD45RO-CCR7+CD27+CD95- naive CD8+ T cells expressing CXCR3 (TNR3+). This sequence joins TRBV29-1 and TRBJ2-6; TCRdb's D call, TRBD1, is unchecked because there is no DNA. Here the CDR3 reads CSVEEWNRGTSGANVLTF.